This T cell receptor beta chain came from a study of T cell responses to AZD1222 COVID-19 vaccine. Study-level background: Timing groups of about 4 and about 12 weeks for second doses were pooled.

Study conclusions and caveats: Every sample of the repertoires postdated the peak T cell response. Most donors were white British and more were female, and clonal diversity was possibly underestimated.

Sequencing used immunoSEQ multiplex PCR; TCRdb keeps in-frame clones, though not all of them. This table holds 90,000 to 130,000 clones, around 89% found once. For this clone: Its target is unknown.

The source was peripheral blood, collected on day 0 of AZD1222 vaccination. This receptor was obtained from an adult in good health.

In nucleotides, the CDR3 is TGTGCCAGCAGTTTCAATAGACGGGAGCAGTACTTC. Protein: CASSFNRREQYF. This chain connects TRBV28 to TRBJ2-7; D gene uncertain. This CDR3 is built from 12 residues. The germline V gene has CDR1 MDHEN and CDR2 SYDVKM. Trimming removed 3 bases at V and 7 bases at J, with 10 bases between. The full variable domain, rest sourced from reference TRBV28 and TRBJ2-7, is DVKVTQSSRYLVKRTGEKVFLECVQDMDHENMFWYRQDPGLGLRLIYFSYDVKMKEKGDIPEGYSVSREKKERFSLILESASTNQTSMYLCASSFNRREQYFGPGTRLTVT.